This T cell receptor (beta chain) was retrieved from a study of radiotherapy plus CTLA-4 blockade in lung cancer. Study-level background: For around 18% of patients, objective responses occurred, and approximately 30% had disease control. Whole-study results and caveats: Blood-borne expansion of tumor-derived TCR clones followed radiotherapy plus ipilimumab. Response was reportedly best predicted by early blood T cell clone dynamics, with interferon-beta.

The CDR3 runs 14 residues. V was cut by 4 bases and J by 0 bases, with 8 bases left in between. Germline values: CDR1 LNHDA, CDR2 SQIVND (reference sequence). Some clones are missing from TCRdb's copy, which holds only in-frame ones; the method was immunoSEQ multiplex PCR. The table shows 86,000 or so clones, with around 79% occurring only once. Turning to this clone: Its antigen is as yet unknown.

Source: peripheral blood, taken from a patient treated with radiotherapy plus ipilimumab. This clonotype originated in a human donor with non-small cell lung cancer who had a partial response to radiotherapy plus ipilimumab. Some clones in this sample may be carry-over from other donors' samples. This chain joins TRBV19 and TRBJ2-3, with a possible D match to TRBD2 (5 bases). CDR3 amino acids: CASSKRLSTDTQYF. CDR3 nucleotide sequence: TGTGCCAGTAGTAAGAGACTAAGCACAGATACGCAGTATTTT.